A selection of T cell receptor beta chains follows, all from one sample in a study of Tregs in tolerant kidney transplant recipients. Their cognate antigens are unknown. The data were produced by immunoSEQ multiplex PCR, yet TCRdb's version contains in-frame clones alone and is incomplete. The sample holds tens of thousands of clones, nearly 97% seen once. Sequencing input: Tregs from blood cultured with allogeneic cells. The source of these receptors is a human donor in good health. CDR3s include the opening cysteine and the closing phenylalanine or tryptophan. A D gene is named only where the DNA matches it firmly. Rows give clone size only sometimes, using once, few, many, or a class for an expanded clone.

j_call clone_size cdr3_length d_call v_call cdr3_aa cdr3_nt
TRBJ2-7 . 14 . TRBV6-1 CASRTGPSSYEQYF TGTGCCAGCAGGACAGGTCCTAGCTCCTACGAGCAGTACTTC
TRBJ1-4 . 15 TRBD1 TRBV7-9 CASSADRVGSEKLFF TGTGCCAGCAGCGCCGACAGGGTAGGATCTGAAAAACTGTTTTTT
TRBJ2-3 . 15 TRBD1 TRBV7-6 CASSSGGALPDTQYF TGTGCCAGCAGCTCAGGGGGCGCCCTCCCAGATACGCAGTATTTT
TRBJ1-2 . 14 TRBD1 TRBV18 CASSPTGQGYGYTF TGTGCCAGCTCACCGACCGGACAGGGGTATGGCTACACCTTC
TRBJ1-1 . 12 . TRBV23-1 CASTSARTEAFF TGCGCCAGCACCTCCGCGAGGACTGAAGCTTTCTTT
TRBJ1-2 . 14 TRBD1 TRBV6-5 CASNDRGHLDGYTF TGTGCCAGCAACGACAGGGGGCATTTGGATGGCTACACCTTC
TRBJ1-1 once 11 . TRBV5-5 CASLQNTEAFF TGTGCCAGCCTACAGAACACTGAAGCTTTCTTT
TRBJ1-2 . 14 TRBD1 TRBV7-2 CASLSPGQGRGYTF TGTGCCAGCCTGAGTCCGGGACAGGGGAGGGGCTACACCTTC
TRBJ2-7 . 18 TRBD2 TRBV5-1 CASSFPSSGPLGAGGQYF TGCGCCAGCAGCTTCCCCTCTAGCGGGCCCCTCGGTGCCGGGGGGCAGTACTTC
TRBJ2-1 . 15 TRBD2 TRBV10-2 CARPQSREVAIEQFF TGCGCCAGACCCCAGTCGCGGGAGGTGGCGATTGAGCAGTTCTTC
TRBJ2-3 once 18 TRBD2 TRBV18 CASSPLGTSGTSTDTQYF TGTGCCAGCTCACCACTGGGGACTAGCGGCACTAGCACAGATACGCAGTATTTT
TRBJ2-7 . 11 . TRBV6-6 CASSYWVEQYF TGTGCCAGCAGTTACTGGGTCGAGCAGTACTTC
TRBJ2-7 . 15 TRBD1 TRBV5-1 CASSGWDRGSYEQYF TGCGCCAGCAGCGGATGGGACAGAGGTTCCTACGAGCAGTACTTC
TRBJ2-7 . 16 TRBD2 TRBV6-4 CASSLLAGGDAAEQYF TGTGCCAGCAGCCTACTAGCGGGAGGGGACGCAGCCGAGCAGTACTTC
TRBJ2-3 . 14 . TRBV6-6 CASSLGTSTDTQYF TGTGCCAGCAGCCTCGGGACTAGCACAGATACGCAGTATTTT
TRBJ1-1 . 15 TRBD1 TRBV18 CASSPSDRGNTEAFF TGTGCCAGCTCACCATCGGACAGGGGGAACACTGAAGCTTTCTTT
TRBJ1-4 once 19 TRBD1 TRBV5-6 CASSLVCITGGSANEKLFF TGTGCCAGCAGCTTGGTTTGTATTACAGGGGGCTCGGCTAATGAAAAACTGTTTTTT
TRBJ2-2 . 16 TRBD2 TRBV5-1 CASSLGASGRPGELFF TGCGCCAGCAGCTTGGGCGCTAGCGGGAGACCCGGGGAGCTGTTTTTT
TRBJ1-1 . 15 . TRBV14 CASSPPKGITPEAFF TGTGCCAGCAGCCCACCGAAGGGGATAACACCCGAAGCTTTCTTT
TRBJ1-1 . 13 . TRBV30 CAWSLTMNTEAFF TGTGCCTGGAGTCTAACTATGAACACTGAAGCTTTCTTT
TRBJ2-7 . 15 TRBD2 TRBV11-2 CASSISGRADYEQYF TGTGCCAGCAGCATTAGCGGGAGGGCGGACTACGAGCAGTACTTC
TRBJ1-2 . 15 . TRBV6-6 CASSYSRQSNYGYTF TGTGCCAGCAGTTACTCGAGACAATCTAACTATGGCTACACCTTC
TRBJ1-2 . 14 . TRBV25-1 CASSGAGTAYGYTF TGTGCCAGCAGTGGGGCAGGGACGGCCTATGGCTACACCTTC
TRBJ2-1 . 13 . TRBV6-1 CASSEAIYNEQFF TGTGCCAGCAGTGAAGCGATCTACAATGAGCAGTTCTTC
TRBJ1-5 . 13 . TRBV6-6 CASRPSGNQPQHF TGTGCCAGCAGACCTTCAGGGAATCAGCCCCAGCATTTT